The clone carrying this T cell receptor (beta chain) was observed a handful of times. Its target is not known. CDR3 length equals 13 residues. Germline-derived CDR1 and CDR2 are GTSNPN and SVGIG (reference sequence). V dropped 0 bases and J dropped 5 bases, with 8 bases sitting between them. TCRdb ran MiXCR on the 5' RACE reads and lists one entry per CDR3 protein. Among 60,000 to 65,000 distinct CDR3 sequences, roughly 22% were seen once, and the ten largest hold under 3.5%. Regarding the study as a whole: The larger-cohort validation was restricted to a single TCR beta V-J rearrangement rather than whole repertoires.

Material: memory CD4+ T cells sorted from a lymph node. The subset here: memory CD4+ T cells, CD4+CD45RO+CD25-. The chain joins TRBV30 to TRBJ1-3; no definite D call. The sequence derives from a female donor with breast cancer. The CDR3 loop reads CAWSVNGRNTIYF. DNA of the CDR3: TGTGCCTGGAGTGTAAATGGTAGAAACACCATATATTTT. Combining the CDR3 with reference TRBV30 and TRBJ1-3 gives the whole variable domain SQTIHQWPATLVQPVGSPLSLECTVEGTSNPNLYWYRQAAGRGLQLLFYSVGIGQISSEVPQNLSASRPQDRQFILSSKKLLLSDSGFYLCAWSVNGRNTIYFGEGSWLTVV.